The 22 T cell receptor beta chains reported below all come from one sample, sequenced in a study of Graves' ophthalmopathy and Graves' hyperthyroidism. Amplification from RNA transcripts yielded the TCR beta CDR3 regions. RT-PCR was first run with HTBI primers, then multiplex PCR in a second round. TCRdb re-called the multiplex PCR reads with MiXCR, one entry per CDR3 protein. The table records 600,000 to 950,000 distinct CDR3 sequences, roughly 40% of them present only once. Sequenced sample: peripheral blood. Source of these receptors: an adult man with Graves' ophthalmopathy.

A note on this clonotype: A read error is possible here, since a much larger clone lies one base away. The chain has TRBV6-5 and TRBJ1-5, with D maybe TRBD1 (5 bases). Germline CDR1 and CDR2: MNHEY and SVGAGI. The CDR3 totals 15 residues. The CDR3 DNA is TGTGCCAGCAGTTACTCGAAGGGGAGCAGTCAGCCCCAGCATTTT. This encodes CASSYSKGSSQPQHF.

The chain carries TRBV24-1 and TRBJ1-2; weak D call: TRBD1 (6 bases). Germline V lookup: CDR1 KGHDR, CDR2 SFDVKD. The CDR3 sequence is 12 residues long. CDR3 amino acids: CARVQGVGGYTF. CDR3 coding DNA: TGTGCTAGAGTACAGGGTGTAGGTGGCTACACCTTC.

The chain is built from TRBV5-5 and TRBJ2-7; 7 bases line up with TRBD1. The germline CDR1 and CDR2 sequences are SGHKS and YYEKEE (reference sequence). This CDR3 has 14 amino acids. The V and J ends lost 5 bases and 4 bases, in that order; junction bases with no gene match: 9. As DNA, the CDR3 is TGTGCCAGCAGTACCTTCGACAGGGCTTACGAGCAGTACTTC. It codes for CASSTFDRAYEQYF.

This CDR3 reads CSARDGGRNQPQHF. The CDR3 DNA reads as TGCAGTGCTAGAGATGGGGGCCGCAATCAGCCCCAGCATTTT. The rearrangement links TRBV20-1 to TRBJ1-5; perhaps TRBD1 as D (6 bases). V was shortened by 0 bases and J by 2 bases, with 8 bases between the two germline ends. The CDR3 consists of 14 residues. In germline, CDR1 is DFQATT, CDR2 SNEGSKA (reference sequence).

This sequence joins TRBV7-9 and TRBJ2-5; D is undetermined. This CDR3 comprises 14 residues. Germline V gene lookup returns CDR1 SEHNR and CDR2 FQNEAQ (reference sequence). V was trimmed by 3 bases and J by 2 bases, leaving 10 bases between them. The CDR3 protein is CASSFLAVQETQYF. The DNA of the CDR3 is TGTGCCAGCAGCTTTTTGGCGGTGCAAGAGACCCAGTACTTC.

V is TRBV14 and J is TRBJ2-2; perhaps TRBD2 as D (5 bases). V lost 4 bases and J 0 bases, leaving 9 bases between the germline ends. The CDR3 is made up of 15 amino acids. The germline CDR1 and CDR2 sequences are SGHDN and FVKESK. For the CDR3, the DNA is TGTGCCAGCAGCCGCGGACTTGCGAACACCGGGGAGCTGTTTTTT. Residues: CASSRGLANTGELFF.

This clonotype was detected only a few times. The V and J genes are TRBV7-2 and TRBJ2-7, with 7 bases lining up with TRBD2. The CDR3 is 15 residues long. V was pared by 0 bases and J by 1 base, with 3 bases of the junction left unmatched. Germline CDR1 is SGHTA and CDR2 is FQGNSA. Written as DNA, the CDR3 is TGTGCCAGCAGCTTAGCACTAGCGAGGTCCTACGAGCAGTACTTC. Residues: CASSLALARSYEQYF.

This clonotype was counted between two and nine times. The chain recombines TRBV14 with TRBJ2-7; D remains unclear. Trimming left V 3 bases short and J 2 bases short, with 17 bases between. The CDR3 contains 16 residues. Germline-derived CDR1 and CDR2 are SGHDN and FVKESK. The CDR3 DNA follows: TGTGCCAGCAGCCACTTCGGGCGGTCCAAGCCCTACGAGCAGTACTTC. Encoded protein: CASSHFGRSKPYEQYF. Supplemented by reference TRBV14 and TRBJ2-7, the full variable domain reads EAGVTQFPSHSVIEKGQTVTLRCDPISGHDNLYWYRRVMGKEIKFLLHFVKESKQDESGMPNNRFLAERTGGTYSTLKVQPAELEDSGVYFCASSHFGRSKPYEQYFGPGTRLTVT.

This chain uses TRBV13 with TRBJ2-5; possible D gene TRBD2, 6 bases. Germline lookup yields CDR1 PRHDT and CDR2 FYEKMQ (reference sequence). V lost 2 bases, J lost 5 bases, and 15 bases lay in between. The CDR3 contains 15 residues. The CDR3 loop reads CASSLLTGGGETQYF. Here the CDR3 DNA reads TGTGCCAGCAGCTTACTTACGGGCGGAGGGGAGACCCAGTACTTC.

This clonotype has at least ten counts. The V and J genes are TRBV12-3 or TRBV12-4 and TRBJ1-1, with TRBD1 identical over 8 bases. The V segment lost 2 bases and the J segment 5 bases; nucleotides outside the gene matches: 4. The CDR3 spans 14 residues. This CDR3 is CASSLWQGATEAFF. As DNA, the CDR3 is TGTGCCAGCAGTTTATGGCAGGGGGCAACTGAAGCTTTCTTT.

The V gene is TRBV29-1, the J gene TRBJ1-2; 7 nucleotides agree with TRBD1. The germline CDR1 and CDR2 sequences are SQVTM and ANQGSEA. The CDR3 contains 13 residues. Trimming removed 8 bases from V and 7 bases from J; junction bases left unmatched: 13. CDR3 sequence (DNA): TGCAGCAGTATCGAGACAGGGATGAGTGGCTACACCTTC. It is translated as CSSIETGMSGYTF.

This clonotype was seen only a few times. This sequence joins TRBV7-2 and TRBJ1-3; 7 positions agree with TRBD1. This CDR3 has 16 amino acids. Unmatched junction bases numbered 11, after V lost 5 bases and J lost 4 bases. Germline CDR1 SGHTA, CDR2 FQGNSA. CDR3 protein: CASSPQLPGGGNTIYF. The CDR3 region has the DNA TGTGCCAGCAGCCCACAGCTCCCAGGGGGAGGAAACACCATATATTTT.

This clonotype came up many times. The V gene is TRBV15, the J gene TRBJ1-5, with D uncertain. Germline-derived CDR1 and CDR2 are LNHNV and YYDKDF (reference sequence). V lost 5 bases and J 1 base, leaving 12 bases between the germline ends. The CDR3 consists of 15 residues. As DNA, the CDR3 is TGTGCCACCAGCCAGGACGGGATCAGCAATCAGCCCCAGCATTTT. Translated: CATSQDGISNQPQHF.

This clonotype was picked up many times. The rearrangement uses TRBV29-1 and TRBJ1-2, with no clear D. The CDR3 consists of 13 residues. Trimming took 7 bases from V and 3 from J, leaving 15 bases between them. Germline V gives CDR1 SQVTM, CDR2 ANQGSEA. The CDR3 sequence is CSAELGSDYGYTF. CDR3 DNA: TGCAGCGCCGAGCTCGGGTCTGACTATGGCTACACCTTC.

The CDR3 loop reads CASSQVIHNYGYTF. The CDR3 coding sequence is TGCGCCAGCAGCCAAGTAATACATAACTATGGCTACACCTTC. The J gene is TRBJ1-2, the V gene TRBV4-3; D not certain. The CDR3 runs to 14 residues. Germline V gene sequence: CDR1 LGHNA, CDR2 YSLEER. Trimming removed 1 base at V and 1 base at J, with 7 bases between.

This clonotype showed up just once. Since a much larger clone is just one base distant, this may be a read error. This rearrangement joins TRBV24-1 to TRBJ1-6; D may be TRBD1 (6 bases). Looked up from germline, CDR1 is KGHDR and CDR2 is SFDVKD. The V and J ends lost 5 bases and 6 bases respectively, with 10 bases between them. The CDR3 is 14 amino acids. CDR3 protein: CATSVPDSNSPLHF. CDR3 coding DNA: TGTGCCACCAGTGTCCCGGACAGTAATTCACCCCTCCACTTT.

This clonotype was seen ten or more times. The rearrangement uses TRBV9 and TRBJ1-3; D gene ambiguous. V lost 0 bases to trimming and J lost 0 bases, with 10 bases between them. Germline V gene data show CDR1 as SGDLS and CDR2 as YYNGEE. The CDR3 spans 16 residues. The CDR3 region has the DNA TGTGCCAGCAGCGTAGAATTGCGGATCTCTGGAAACACCATATATTTT. This codes for CASSVELRISGNTIYF.

This clonotype was counted between two and nine times. This could be a read error, since a much larger clone is one nucleotide away. The chain employs TRBV2 and TRBJ1-5, with D uncertain. This CDR3 has 13 amino acids. Germline V gives CDR1 SNHLY, CDR2 FYNNEI. V lost 10 bases, J lost 1 base, and 11 bases lay in between. The CDR3 nucleotides are TGTGCCAACAACCAGGAGAGCAATCAGCCCCAGCATTTT. This codes for CANNQESNQPQHF.

The chain combines TRBV19 with TRBJ1-5; no clear D gene. The CDR3 has 16 amino acids. Germline CDR1 reads LNHDA; CDR2 reads SQIVND (reference sequence). V lost 2 bases to trimming and J lost 3 bases, with 14 bases between them. The CDR3 region is CASSIKARVNNQPQHF. The CDR3 DNA reads TGTGCCAGTAGTATAAAGGCGAGGGTGAACAATCAGCCCCAGCATTTT.

To note about this clonotype: This may stem from a read error, because a much larger clone lies one nucleotide away. The chain joins TRBV11-1 to TRBJ2-7; D is unresolved. CDR1 and CDR2 (germline): SGHAT, FQDESV (reference sequence). CDR3 length: 12 amino acids. As DNA, the CDR3 is TGTGCCACCAGCCAGAACTCCTACGAGCAGTACTTC. It is translated as CATSQNSYEQYF.

There are a few counts of this clonotype. The chain uses TRBV6-6 and TRBJ1-5, with a possible D match to TRBD1 (6 bases). The CDR3 extends over 14 amino acids. Trimming took off 7 bases at V and 6 bases at J, with 16 bases between the two ends. Germline loops: CDR1 MNHNY, CDR2 SVGAGI (reference sequence). The CDR3 sequence: CASTEGGGSQPQHF. DNA for the CDR3: TGTGCCAGCACCGAAGGGGGGGGAAGTCAGCCCCAGCATTTT.

The chain employs TRBV20-1 and TRBJ2-7; tentative D call: TRBD1 (6 bases). Trimming took off 3 bases at V and 2 bases at J, with 17 bases between the two ends. There are 15 residues in the CDR3. Germline values: CDR1 DFQATT, CDR2 SNEGSKA (reference sequence). This CDR3 reads CSARKGGVSAYEQYF. The CDR3 DNA sequence: TGCAGTGCTAGGAAAGGGGGTGTTTCGGCCTACGAGCAGTACTTC.